The rows below give T cell receptor beta chains drawn from one sample of a study of tissue T cells after allogeneic stem cell transplantation. Data came from immunoSEQ multiplex PCR; TCRdb stores just in-frame clones and leaves some out. The repertoire holds roughly 4,000 clones, roughly 70% seen once, with about a tenth in the top ten. Material: left colon tissue, obtained at autopsy. These receptors all stem from a woman between 18 and 50 years old with breast cancer. The CDR3 runs from the conserved cysteine through the conserved F or W. D genes are given only for firm matches. The size of a clone is reported for some rows only, either as once, few or many, or as a class for expanded clones.

v_call: TRBV11-2; j_call: TRBJ2-1; d_call: -; clone_size: -; cdr3_nt: TGTGCCAGCAGCTTAGACCCAGCGAGCTACAATGAGCAGTTCTTC; cdr3_aa: CASSLDPASYNEQFF
v_call: TRBV5-1; j_call: TRBJ1-1; d_call: -; clone_size: -; cdr3_nt: TGCGCCAGCAGCTTGCGGGTTCTGGGCACTGAAGCTTTCTTT; cdr3_aa: CASSLRVLGTEAFF
v_call: TRBV24-1; j_call: TRBJ2-2; d_call: -; clone_size: -; cdr3_nt: TGTGCCACCAGTGATAGGCTAGCGTCGAACACCGGGGAGCTGTTTTTT; cdr3_aa: CATSDRLASNTGELFF
v_call: TRBV11-2; j_call: TRBJ2-7; d_call: -; clone_size: -; cdr3_nt: TGTGCCAGCAGCGTAGAGGTCTACGAGCAGTACTTC; cdr3_aa: CASSVEVYEQYF
v_call: TRBV19; j_call: TRBJ1-2; d_call: -; clone_size: -; cdr3_nt: TGTGCCAGTAGTGAAATAGGCCCCGGTCGAAAGGATGGCTACACCTTC; cdr3_aa: CASSEIGPGRKDGYTF
v_call: TRBV4-2; j_call: TRBJ2-3; d_call: -; clone_size: -; cdr3_nt: TGTGCCAGCAGCCAAGATTTGGGTGGATATACGCAGTATTTT; cdr3_aa: CASSQDLGGYTQYF
v_call: TRBV7-9; j_call: TRBJ2-1; d_call: -; clone_size: -; cdr3_nt: TGTGCCAGCAGCTTACAGTCAGTCTCCTACAATGAGCAGTTCTTC; cdr3_aa: CASSLQSVSYNEQFF
v_call: TRBV6-2/TRBV6-3; j_call: TRBJ2-5; d_call: TRBD1; clone_size: -; cdr3_nt: TGTGCCAGCAGTTACTCGACAGGGGAGAAAGAGACCCAGTACTTC; cdr3_aa: CASSYSTGEKETQYF
v_call: TRBV7-8; j_call: TRBJ2-7; d_call: -; clone_size: -; cdr3_nt: TGTGCCAGCACCCTCGGGGGATGGGGGTGGAACGAGCAGTACTTC; cdr3_aa: CASTLGGWGWNEQYF
v_call: TRBV5-4; j_call: TRBJ1-1; d_call: -; clone_size: large; cdr3_nt: TGTGCCAGCAGGCCCACAGGAAACACTGAAGCTTTCTTT; cdr3_aa: CASRPTGNTEAFF
v_call: TRBV11-2; j_call: TRBJ1-1; d_call: TRBD1; clone_size: -; cdr3_nt: TGTGCCAGCAGCCAGGACAGGGGGGGGACTGAAGCTTTCTTT; cdr3_aa: CASSQDRGGTEAFF